The source of this T cell receptor (beta chain) is a study of blood T cell repertoires in COVID-19. Here immunoSEQ multiplex PCR was the method, and the copy in TCRdb shows in-frame clones only, minus some. Among about 50,000 clones listed, approximately 79% were seen once. Sequencing was carried out using peripheral blood. The clonotype originates from a man in his 70s with acute or convalescent COVID-19.

The CDR3 DNA is TGTGCCAGCAGCCAAGCCGGGGGGTTGGAGACCCAGTACTTC. This sequence encodes CASSQAGGLETQYF. The chain uses TRBV14 and TRBJ2-5; 7 positions match TRBD2. Germline V CDR1 and CDR2: SGHDN, FVKESK. The CDR3 has 14 amino acids. The junction had 4 bases not matched to a gene; V was cut back by 1 base and J by 5 bases.